Shown below are 31 T cell receptor beta chains from a single sample sequenced in a study of blood T cells in healthy people across ages. A sample-barcoded 5' primer and a J-beta primer mix were used in a second PCR of about 7 to 12 cycles. Using its own MiXCR run on the 5' RACE reads, TCRdb lists one record per CDR3 protein. The repertoire holds 800,000 or so distinct CDR3 sequences, with approximately 25% as singletons. The same sample was also studied in work on T cells of mothers and their children.

Source material: blood. The receptors were sampled from a boy between 10 and 17 years old in good health.

The chain uses TRBV7-9 and TRBJ2-5; D unresolved. The J call may be mistaken, given a closer DNA end match to TRBJ2-7. Germline assignment: CDR1 SEHNR and CDR2 FQNEAQ (reference sequence). The CDR3 loop spans 14 amino acids. The CDR3 DNA is TGTGCCAGCAGCCATCCTAGATACCCCCTCGAGCAGTACTTC. This encodes CASSHPRYPLEQYF.

The chain uses TRBV20-1 and TRBJ2-4; no clear D. V lost 6 bases and J lost 5, with 11 bases in between. This CDR3 contains 12 residues. CDR1 is DFQATT and CDR2 is SNEGSKA in the germline V gene (reference sequence). The CDR3 coding sequence is TGCAGTGCGGTCCAATGGCAAAACATTCAGTACTTC. Translating gives CSAVQWQNIQYF.

The J gene is TRBJ1-2, the V gene TRBV14; 9 bases agree with TRBD1. CDR3 length: 16 residues. Germline V CDR1 and CDR2: SGHDN, FVKESK. V dropped 4 bases and J dropped 2; count of bases not matched to a gene: 8. The CDR3 loop reads CASSPYSGQGNYGYTF. CDR3 nucleotide sequence: TGTGCCAGCAGCCCTTATTCGGGACAGGGAAACTATGGCTACACCTTC.

V gene TRBV28 combines with J gene TRBJ1-5; the D gene is possibly TRBD1 (6 bases). The CDR3 totals 15 residues. The V and J ends lost 2 bases and 7 bases respectively, with 15 bases between them. Germline V lookup: CDR1 MDHEN, CDR2 SYDVKM. The CDR3, as DNA: TGTGCCAGCAGTTTAAACAGGGTAAACAAACAGCCCCAGCATTTT. The encoded protein is CASSLNRVNKQPQHF.

The chain carries TRBV20-1 and TRBJ1-5; D gene unclear. CDR1 and CDR2 (germline): DFQATT, SNEGSKA (reference sequence). The ends were cut back, 6 bases at V and 11 bases at J, with 20 bases in the middle. The CDR3 is 13 residues long. CDR3 coding DNA: TGCAGTGCCCTACCCGACCCGACGAAGGCCCAGCATTTT. It codes for CSALPDPTKAQHF.

This clonotype has more than one count but fewer than ten. The rearrangement links TRBV20-1 to TRBJ2-3, with 8 bases that match TRBD2. The CDR3 length is 13 residues. CDR1 and CDR2 from the germline V gene are DFQATT and SNEGSKA (reference sequence). V shed 3 bases and J 3 bases; nucleotides not matched to a gene: 2. The CDR3 nucleotides are TGCAGTGCTAGCGGGGGGGCAACAGATACGCAGTATTTT. The encoded protein is CSASGGATDTQYF.

This clonotype was found a few times. The V call is TRBV6-5, the J call TRBJ1-1; D remains unclear. The ends were cut back, 5 bases at V and 4 bases at J, with 11 bases in the middle. CDR1 is MNHEY, CDR2 SVGAGI, per germline. This CDR3 has 13 residues. The DNA of the CDR3 is TGTGCCAGCAGTGAGACCTGGGGCACTGAAGCTTTCTTT. Translated, it gives CASSETWGTEAFF.

This clonotype appeared a few times. V gene TRBV19 combines with J gene TRBJ2-7; 8 positions match TRBD2. Germline lookup yields CDR1 LNHDA and CDR2 SQIVND (reference sequence). The CDR3 runs 15 residues. Losses at the gene ends were 5 bases for V and 3 bases for J; bases not matched to a gene: 9. The CDR3, as DNA: TGTGCCAGTAGTCCTGCCGGGACTAGTGGCTACGAGCAGTACTTC. It is translated as CASSPAGTSGYEQYF.

This clonotype was seen repeatedly, ten times or more. The V call is TRBV5-1, the J call TRBJ2-5, with no clear D. The CDR3 consists of 13 residues. Looked up from germline, CDR1 is SGHRS and CDR2 is YFSETQ. V was trimmed by 0 bases and J by 5 bases, leaving 8 bases between them. DNA for the CDR3: TGCGCCAGCAGCTTGGGCCGGGCCGAGACCCAGTACTTC. It codes for CASSLGRAETQYF.

This clonotype has just a few counts. The chain is built from TRBV20-1 and TRBJ2-7; possibly TRBD2 for D (6 bases). This CDR3 spans 13 amino acids. Germline-derived CDR1 and CDR2 are DFQATT and SNEGSKA (reference sequence). Trimming removed 4 bases at V and 5 bases at J, with 15 bases between. The CDR3 DNA reads TGCAGTGCTATAGTTGGAGGGGCCGACGAGCAGTACTTC. Its protein product is CSAIVGGADEQYF.

V and J are TRBV11-2 and TRBJ2-4, with D maybe TRBD2 (6 bases). Germline-derived CDR1 and CDR2 are SGHAT and FQNNGV. V gave up 4 bases and J gave up 0 bases, with 13 bases separating them. This CDR3 is 16 amino acids long. CDR3 loop: CASSSSWGVAKNIQYF. CDR3 in DNA: TGTGCCAGCAGCTCCTCCTGGGGGGTAGCCAAAAACATTCAGTACTTC.

The chain recombines TRBV12-3 or TRBV12-4 with TRBJ2-3; D gene uncertain. V was clipped by 7 bases and J by 4 bases, with 9 bases between them. This CDR3 contains 12 residues. The CDR3 reads CASTQAPDTQYF. In nucleotides, the CDR3 is TGTGCCAGCACCCAGGCTCCAGATACGCAGTATTTT.

The table lists this clonotype with many counts. The chain employs TRBV29-1 and TRBJ2-5, with TRBD1 matching 8 bases. The germline V gene encodes CDR1 SQVTM and CDR2 ANQGSEA. The CDR3 length is 12 residues. The junction had 2 bases not matched to a gene; V was cut back by 3 bases and J by 5 bases. For the CDR3, the DNA is TGCAGCGTTGATACAGGGGGGGAGACCCAGTACTTC. Translated, it gives CSVDTGGETQYF.

V and J are TRBV28 and TRBJ2-1; 8 positions match TRBD1. TRBJ2-7 matches the DNA end more closely, so the J call is doubtful. The CDR3 spans 15 residues. In germline, CDR1 is MDHEN, CDR2 SYDVKM. This CDR3 reads CASSLVGAGGDEQYF. CDR3 sequence (DNA): TGTGCCAGCAGTTTAGTCGGTGCAGGGGGCGACGAGCAGTACTTC.

This rearrangement joins TRBV3-1 to TRBJ2-6; D remains ambiguous. This CDR3 has 15 residues. Germline CDR1 is LGHDT and CDR2 is YNNKEL (reference sequence). Trimming removed 2 bases at V and 13 bases at J, with 18 bases between. In DNA, the CDR3 is TGTGCCAGCAGCCAACAGGACCTTGGGATAGGGGTCCTGACTTTC. Its protein is CASSQQDLGIGVLTF.

This clonotype was seen repeatedly, ten times or more. J is TRBJ2-7 and V is TRBV9; the D is unclear. The length of the CDR3 is 11 residues. V was shortened by 0 bases and J by 6 bases, with 4 bases between the two germline ends. CDR1 SGDLS and CDR2 YYNGEE come from the germline V gene. The CDR3 protein is CASSVGGEQYF. The CDR3, as DNA: TGTGCCAGCAGCGTAGGCGGCGAGCAGTACTTC.

This clonotype was seen a few times. The V and J genes are TRBV28 and TRBJ2-4, with D tentatively TRBD2 (6 bases). V was cut by 2 bases and J by 3 bases, with 20 bases left in between. Germline assignment: CDR1 MDHEN and CDR2 SYDVKM. The CDR3 covers 18 residues. The CDR3, as DNA: TGTGCCAGCAGTTTAAGGGGTCGGGGGAACTCGGTCAAAAACATTCAGTACTTC. This codes for CASSLRGRGNSVKNIQYF.

This clonotype appeared many times. This chain links TRBV7-2 with TRBJ1-3, with a possible D match to TRBD1 (6 bases). Trimming stripped 5 bases from V and 2 bases from J, with 13 bases between. Germline CDR1 SGHTA, CDR2 FQGNSA. The CDR3 contains 15 residues. This CDR3 is CASSPNRETGNTIYF. For the CDR3, the DNA is TGTGCCAGCAGCCCGAACAGGGAAACTGGAAACACCATATATTTT.

The chain is built from TRBV6-6 and TRBJ2-7; 7 bases agree with TRBD2. CDR3 size: 12 residues. Looked up from germline, CDR1 is MNHNY and CDR2 is SVGAGI (reference sequence). Unmatched junction bases numbered 6, after V lost 7 bases and J lost 6 bases. Here the CDR3 reads CASTLGGGEQYF. The CDR3 DNA reads as TGTGCCAGCACCTTGGGGGGGGGCGAGCAGTACTTC.

This clonotype came up a few times. The chain carries TRBV4-1 and TRBJ1-2, with D hard to call. The CDR3 loop spans 17 amino acids. The V gene's germline CDR1 is MGHRA and CDR2 YSYEKL. V lost 1 base and J lost 7, with 22 bases in between. The CDR3 region has the DNA TGCGCCAGCAGCCAAGTGTCCGCAAGCAGGCGAACGGGTGGCTACACCTTC. This sequence encodes CASSQVSASRRTGGYTF.

This clonotype was seen a few times. The chain links TRBV5-6 to TRBJ1-1, with D unresolved. From germline, CDR1 is SGHDT and CDR2 YYEEEE. Trimming took 4 bases from V and 4 from J, leaving 11 bases between them. The CDR3 consists of 13 residues. The CDR3: CASSPSTGTEAFF. The CDR3 DNA reads as TGTGCCAGCAGCCCTTCTACGGGCACTGAAGCTTTCTTT. Complete variable domain (other parts from reference TRBV5-6 and TRBJ1-1): DAGVTQSPTHLIKTRGQQVTLRCSPKSGHDTVSWYQQALGQGPQFIFQYYEEEERQRGNFPDRFSGHQFPNYSSELNVNALLLGDSALYLCASSPSTGTEAFFGQGTRLTVV.

A few counts support this clonotype. V is TRBV20-1 and J is TRBJ2-1, with D possibly being TRBD1 (6 bases). The J call may be wrong; the DNA end is better matched by TRBJ2-5. CDR1 and CDR2 from the germline V gene are DFQATT and SNEGSKA (reference sequence). This CDR3 region has 12 residues. CDR3 sequence reads: CSARVGGRAQYF. The DNA of the CDR3 is TGCAGTGCTAGAGTAGGGGGACGGGCCCAGTACTTC.

The chain employs TRBV11-2 and TRBJ1-1; D is possibly TRBD1 (6 bases). Germline V gene data show CDR1 as SGHAT and CDR2 as FQNNGV. The CDR3 loop spans 18 amino acids. The germline V and J ends were trimmed by 4 bases and 3 bases, with 24 bases remaining between them. CDR3 sequence: CASSSVRGTTPEDTEAFF. The CDR3 DNA sequence: TGTGCCAGCAGCTCTGTCAGAGGGACAACTCCTGAGGACACTGAAGCTTTCTTT.

The rearrangement joins TRBV6-1 to TRBJ2-3, with TRBD2 matching 11 bases. Germline values: CDR1 MNHNS, CDR2 SASEGT. The J segment lost 2 bases and the V segment lost 6 bases, leaving 4 bases of the junction unmatched. The CDR3 covers 15 residues. The CDR3 region has the DNA TGTGCCAGCAGACTAGCGGGGGCCTCCACAGATACGCAGTATTTT. It encodes CASRLAGASTDTQYF.

V and J are TRBV20-1 and TRBJ2-5, with 9 bases fitting TRBD2. The CDR3 loop spans 15 amino acids. CDR1 is DFQATT, CDR2 SNEGSKA, per germline (reference sequence). J lost 5 bases, V lost 3 bases, and 10 bases had no gene match. The CDR3 spells CSARLLAGALETQYF. The CDR3, as DNA: TGCAGTGCTAGGTTGTTAGCGGGAGCCTTGGAGACCCAGTACTTC.

The sample holds many counts of this clonotype. The chain couples TRBV29-1 to TRBJ2-1; D may be TRBD1 (5 bases). V was shortened by 7 bases and J by 10 bases, with 11 bases between the two germline ends. Germline V lookup: CDR1 SQVTM, CDR2 ANQGSEA. There are 10 residues in the CDR3. The CDR3 nucleotides are TGCAGCGCGAGAACAGGAGAGCAGTTCTTC. Protein product: CSARTGEQFF.

The chain combines TRBV14 with TRBJ2-4, with D perhaps matching TRBD1 (5 bases). The CDR3 loop spans 17 amino acids. Between the trimmed V and J ends, which lost 1 base and 1 base, there was a span of 14 bases. CDR1 and CDR2 from the germline V gene are SGHDN and FVKESK. The CDR3 here is CASSQARVKEAKNIQYF. The CDR3 DNA reads TGTGCCAGCAGCCAAGCCAGGGTTAAGGAGGCCAAAAACATTCAGTACTTC.

The rearrangement links TRBV2 to TRBJ1-4, with 9 bases fitting TRBD1. Germline lookup yields CDR1 SNHLY and CDR2 FYNNEI. CDR3 size: 15 residues. The V gene end was trimmed by 0 bases and the J gene end by 6 bases; junction bases not matched to a gene: 2. This CDR3 is CASSEAGTGYEKLFF. The CDR3 DNA reads as TGTGCCAGCAGTGAAGCGGGGACAGGGTATGAAAAACTGTTTTTT. Full variable domain (rest looked up from reference TRBV2 and TRBJ1-4): EPEVTQTPSHQVTQMGQEVILRCVPISNHLYFYWYRQILGQKVEFLVSFYNNEISEKSEIFDDQFSVERPDGSNFTLKIRSTKLEDSAMYFCASSEAGTGYEKLFFGSGTQLSVL.

There are a few counts of this clonotype. This chain joins TRBV29-1 and TRBJ1-1; D is possibly TRBD1 (5 bases). The CDR3 spans 12 residues. Trimming cost V 4 bases and J 5 bases, with 11 bases left between them. Per germline, CDR1 SQVTM and CDR2 ANQGSEA. The DNA of the CDR3 is TGCAGCGTTGTACCGGGGGAAACTGAAGCTTTCTTT. Protein sequence: CSVVPGETEAFF. Full variable domain (remainder filled in from reference TRBV29-1 and TRBJ1-1): SAVISQKPSRDICQRGTSLTIQCQVDSQVTMMFWYRQQPGQSLTLIATANQGSEATYESGFVIDKFPISRPNLTFSTLTVSNMSPEDSSIYLCSVVPGETEAFFGQGTRLTVV.

This clonotype has only a few counts. The V and J genes are TRBV27 and TRBJ2-6, with unresolved D. V shed 5 bases and J shed 5 bases, with 13 bases lying between them. The CDR3 is 15 residues long. Germline CDR1 reads MNHEY; CDR2 reads SMNVEV (reference sequence). The CDR3 coding sequence is TGTGCCAGCAGTCCCAACGGGCCTCGGGCCAACGTCCTGACTTTC. Residues: CASSPNGPRANVLTF.

This clonotype was observed a few times. This rearrangement joins TRBV4-3 to TRBJ2-5; D is perhaps TRBD2 (5 bases). TRBJ2-1 matches the DNA end more closely, so the J call is doubtful. The CDR3 consists of 15 residues. Per the germline V gene, CDR1 is LGHNA and CDR2 is YSLEER. The CDR3 nucleotides read TGCGCCAGCAGCCAAGATAGGCGGAGGTACGATGAGCAGTTCTTC. Amino acid sequence: CASSQDRRRYDEQFF.